This TCR beta chain came from a study of T-cell reconstitution after alpha-beta-depleted transplantation in children. The CDR3 is 14 amino acids. From germline, CDR1 is MGHDK and CDR2 SYGVNS. V was pared by 0 bases and J by 6 bases, with 9 bases between. This clonotype was observed a handful of times. A TCRbeta library incorporating unique molecular identifiers was prepared. Using its own MiXCR run on the PCR reads, TCRdb lists one record per CDR3 protein. Of 400,000 to 500,000 distinct CDR3 sequences in the sample, approximately 11% were seen once. The TCR comes from a human donor who donated a stem cell graft to a child with acute myeloid leukemia. The chain carries TRBV25-1 and TRBJ2-1, with D hard to call. This sample comprised PBMCs from the stem cell graft donor, obtained from the stem cell graft. The CDR3 loop is CASSEYRPGNEQFF. The DNA for the CDR3 is TGTGCCAGCAGTGAATATAGACCCGGCAATGAGCAGTTCTTC.